This entry features one TCR beta chain sequence. Data came from immunoSEQ multiplex PCR; TCRdb stores just in-frame clones and leaves some out. This table holds about 7,900 clones, over 75% found once. V was pared by 4 bases and J by 4 bases, with 10 bases between. Germline V gives CDR1 SGHDN, CDR2 FVKESK. The CDR3 consists of 13 residues. This sample is part of a study of immune evolution from preneoplasia to lung adenocarcinoma. V usage is TRBV14 and J usage is TRBJ1-1; D is perhaps TRBD1 (6 bases). Material for sequencing was FFPE adjacent normal lung tissue. This TCR was recovered from a person aged 65 to 85 with lung adenocarcinoma. CDR3 amino acids: CASSPYRVTEAFF. CDR3 in DNA: TGTGCCAGCAGCCCCTACAGGGTCACTGAAGCTTTCTTT.